This is a list of T cell receptor beta chains from one sample in a study of cytomegalovirus exposure and HLA in healthy donors. Repertoires were generated with immunoSEQ multiplex PCR, while TCRdb's copy carries only in-frame clones and drops some. The table has about 120,000 clones, about 81% seen once; the top ten hold more than 1.5%. Sequenced: PBMCs. The receptors come from a man between 40 and 49 years old in good health and CMV-seronegative. The CDR3 runs from the conserved cysteine through the conserved F or W.

len	v_gene	j_gene	CDR3aa
18	TRBV4-3	TRBJ2-1	CASSQGPGLAGAYNEQFF
17	TRBV4-1	NA	CASSRNRDTDTSYEQYF
18	TRBV18	TRBJ2-1	CASSPLPLLAGGHNEQFF
13	TRBV9	TRBJ2-3	CASSGGSTDTQYF
12	TRBV10-3	TRBJ1-2	CAIRRGGGGYTF
14	TRBV30	TRBJ1-2	CAWSKLLTNYGYTF
15	TRBV10-3	TRBJ1-2	CAISESRGSYYGYTF
15	TRBV6-6	TRBJ2-3	CASSLGAGGTDTQYF
14	TRBV19	TRBJ1-1	CASSHHQGYTEAFF
16	TRBV4-3	TRBJ2-3	CASSQGPSGRFDTQYF